The rows below give T cell receptor beta chains drawn from one sample of a study of T cells in Graves' hyperthyroidism and ophthalmopathy. TCRdb analysed the multiplex PCR reads with MiXCR anew, one entry per CDR3 protein. The sample carries hundreds of thousands of distinct CDR3 sequences, more than 15% recorded once. Sequenced sample: blood. Receptors originate from a woman aged 18-29 years with Graves' hyperthyroidism that later progressed to Graves' ophthalmopathy. CDR3s include the opening cysteine and the closing phenylalanine or tryptophan. D genes are given only for firm matches. Size tells how often a clone was seen (once, few, many) or the class of an expanded clone, and some rows leave it out.

d_gene: .
abundance: many
v_gene: TRBV6-1
j_gene: TRBJ1-5
CDR3nt: TGTGCCAGCAGTGAAGGACTGGTACCGCTGCTTAGCAATCAGCCCCAGCATTTT
CDR3aa: CASSEGLVPLLSNQPQHF

d_gene: TRBD1
abundance: many
v_gene: TRBV24-1
j_gene: TRBJ2-7
CDR3nt: TGTGCCACCAGCGAGGGACAGTATATATCCTACGAGCAGTACTTC
CDR3aa: CATSEGQYISYEQYF

d_gene: .
abundance: many
v_gene: TRBV6-6
j_gene: TRBJ2-7
CDR3nt: TGTGCCAGCAGTTACGGGGGGAAACCCTACGAGCAGTACTTC
CDR3aa: CASSYGGKPYEQYF

d_gene: TRBD2
abundance: .
v_gene: TRBV7-8
j_gene: TRBJ2-7
CDR3nt: TGTGCCAGCAGCTTCGGGACTAGCGGGAGTAGGTACGAGCAGTACTTC
CDR3aa: CASSFGTSGSRYEQYF

d_gene: TRBD2
abundance: many
v_gene: TRBV27
j_gene: TRBJ2-7
CDR3nt: TGTGCCAGCAGGAATAGCGGGAGGCCCAACGAGCAGTACTTC
CDR3aa: CASRNSGRPNEQYF

d_gene: TRBD1
abundance: many
v_gene: TRBV19
j_gene: TRBJ2-1
CDR3nt: TGTGCCAGTAGCCCGGACAGGGGCAATGAGCAGTTCTTC
CDR3aa: CASSPDRGNEQFF

d_gene: .
abundance: few
v_gene: TRBV5-4
j_gene: TRBJ1-2
CDR3nt: TGTGCCAGCAGCAGTTTGTCCTATGGCTACACCTTC
CDR3aa: CASSSLSYGYTF

d_gene: TRBD1
abundance: few
v_gene: TRBV29-1
j_gene: TRBJ2-5
CDR3nt: TGCAGCGTGGACACAGGGGACGGGGAGACCCAGTACTTC
CDR3aa: CSVDTGDGETQYF

d_gene: TRBD2
abundance: few
v_gene: TRBV12-3/TRBV12-4
j_gene: TRBJ2-2
CDR3nt: TGTGCCAGCGTACCTAGCGGAGGTGGGACCACCGGGGAGCTGTTTTTT
CDR3aa: CASVPSGGGTTGELFF

d_gene: TRBD1
abundance: many
v_gene: TRBV10-3
j_gene: TRBJ2-2
CDR3nt: TGTGCCATCAGTGCCGGACGGGACAGAAACACCGGGGAGCTGTTTTTT
CDR3aa: CAISAGRDRNTGELFF

d_gene: TRBD1
abundance: many
v_gene: TRBV20-1
j_gene: TRBJ2-7
CDR3nt: TGCAGTGCTGAGGACAGGGGAAACTACGAGCAGTACTTC
CDR3aa: CSAEDRGNYEQYF

d_gene: TRBD2
abundance: .
v_gene: TRBV4-2
j_gene: TRBJ2-3
CDR3nt: TGTGCCAGCAGCCAAGCGGCGGGAGCGGCAGATACGCAGTATTTT
CDR3aa: CASSQAAGAADTQYF

d_gene: .
abundance: many
v_gene: TRBV6-1
j_gene: TRBJ2-6
CDR3nt: TGTGCCAGCAGTGATGAGACCTCTGGGGCCAACGTCCTGACTTTC
CDR3aa: CASSDETSGANVLTF

d_gene: .
abundance: many
v_gene: TRBV6-1
j_gene: TRBJ2-7
CDR3nt: TGTGCCAGCAGACACGAACCGGGGGAGCAGTACTTC
CDR3aa: CASRHEPGEQYF

d_gene: TRBD1
abundance: few
v_gene: TRBV12-3/TRBV12-4
j_gene: TRBJ1-2
CDR3nt: TGTGCCAGCAGTTTGCGACAGGGGGCGTATGGCTACACCTTC
CDR3aa: CASSLRQGAYGYTF

d_gene: .
abundance: many
v_gene: TRBV7-2
j_gene: TRBJ2-5
CDR3nt: TGTGCCAGCAGCTTACATCGGACCGAGACCCAGTACTTC
CDR3aa: CASSLHRTETQYF

d_gene: .
abundance: .
v_gene: TRBV4-1
j_gene: TRBJ1-2
CDR3nt: TGCGCCAGCAGCCGGCCATTCGGCGAGAGGAATTATGGCTACACCTTC
CDR3aa: CASSRPFGERNYGYTF

d_gene: TRBD2
abundance: few
v_gene: TRBV20-1
j_gene: TRBJ2-5
CDR3nt: TGCAGTGCTAGAGATAGGTCCGGGACTAGCGCAAACTTC
CDR3aa: CSARDRSGTSANF

d_gene: .
abundance: .
v_gene: TRBV15
j_gene: TRBJ2-5
CDR3nt: TGTGCCACCAGCAGAGATCGCACACAGGCGGAATCGGGGGCCCAGTACTTC
CDR3aa: CATSRDRTQAESGAQYF

d_gene: .
abundance: .
v_gene: TRBV7-2
j_gene: TRBJ2-1
CDR3nt: TGTGCCAGCAGCCCGGCGGTCCGGGGCAATGAGCAGTTCTTC
CDR3aa: CASSPAVRGNEQFF

d_gene: .
abundance: .
v_gene: TRBV2
j_gene: TRBJ2-2
CDR3nt: TGTGCCAGCAGTGAAGTATCCGGGGAGCTGTTTTTT
CDR3aa: CASSEVSGELFF

d_gene: .
abundance: many
v_gene: TRBV28
j_gene: TRBJ1-5
CDR3nt: TGTGCCAGCAGTTTATCCGAGCTTGCCAATCAGCCCCAGCATTTT
CDR3aa: CASSLSELANQPQHF

d_gene: TRBD2
abundance: many
v_gene: TRBV20-1
j_gene: TRBJ2-1
CDR3nt: TGCAGTGCTAGCGGGAGGGCCCTCAATGAGCAGTTCTTC
CDR3aa: CSASGRALNEQFF

d_gene: .
abundance: .
v_gene: TRBV19
j_gene: TRBJ2-2
CDR3nt: TGTGCCAGTAGAGCCGGGACGGCGAACACCGGGGAGCTGTTTTTT
CDR3aa: CASRAGTANTGELFF

d_gene: TRBD1
abundance: .
v_gene: TRBV20-1
j_gene: TRBJ2-7
CDR3nt: TGCAGTGCTAGGGGGGACAGGGGAATCCACGAGCAGTACTTC
CDR3aa: CSARGDRGIHEQYF

d_gene: .
abundance: many
v_gene: TRBV27
j_gene: TRBJ2-7
CDR3nt: TGTGCCAGCAGTCAGCGGGCCCTCAGCGGCTACGAGCAGTACTTC
CDR3aa: CASSQRALSGYEQYF

d_gene: .
abundance: few
v_gene: TRBV12-3/TRBV12-4
j_gene: TRBJ2-5
CDR3nt: TGTGCCAGCAGTTTAAACCCCCTATTTTTAGTTCAGGCTGGGCCCCAAGAGACCCATTACTTC
CDR3aa: CASSLNPLFLVQAGPQETHYF

d_gene: .
abundance: .
v_gene: TRBV20-1
j_gene: TRBJ2-1
CDR3nt: TGCAGTGCTAGAGGGGCGCGTGAGCAGTTCTTC
CDR3aa: CSARGAREQFF

d_gene: .
abundance: many
v_gene: TRBV7-9
j_gene: TRBJ2-7
CDR3nt: TGTGCCAGCAGCTTAATCCCCGAGACAGCCTGGGAATGGGAGTTCTCCTACGAGCAGTACTTC
CDR3aa: CASSLIPETAWEWEFSYEQYF

d_gene: .
abundance: .
v_gene: TRBV6-1
j_gene: TRBJ2-5
CDR3nt: TGTGCCAGCAGTAACCTTCCGTCGGAGACCCAGTACTTC
CDR3aa: CASSNLPSETQYF

d_gene: .
abundance: few
v_gene: TRBV6-2/TRBV6-3
j_gene: TRBJ2-5
CDR3nt: TGTGCCAGCAGTTACACAACAGGGATCCGGGGGACCCAGTACTTC
CDR3aa: CASSYTTGIRGTQYF

d_gene: TRBD2
abundance: many
v_gene: TRBV28
j_gene: TRBJ2-5
CDR3nt: TGTGCCAGCAGTTACGAACGGGTTAGCGGGAGGGTTGAGACCCAGTACTTC
CDR3aa: CASSYERVSGRVETQYF

d_gene: .
abundance: .
v_gene: TRBV3-1
j_gene: TRBJ2-7
CDR3nt: TGTGCCAGCAGCCTGACGCGTCCTTCAGAGACCTACTCCTACGAGCAGTACTTC
CDR3aa: CASSLTRPSETYSYEQYF

d_gene: .
abundance: many
v_gene: TRBV5-1
j_gene: TRBJ2-1
CDR3nt: TGCGCCAGCAGTCATCAAGGACCCGGGGCCTACAATGAGCAGTTCTTC
CDR3aa: CASSHQGPGAYNEQFF

d_gene: .
abundance: many
v_gene: TRBV20-1
j_gene: TRBJ2-1
CDR3nt: TGCAGTGCATCCCCCCCCAATGAGCAGTTCTTC
CDR3aa: CSASPPNEQFF

d_gene: .
abundance: many
v_gene: TRBV28
j_gene: TRBJ1-5
CDR3nt: TGTGCCAACCTTGGCCGGGGAGGGCCCCAGCATTTT
CDR3aa: CANLGRGGPQHF

d_gene: .
abundance: many
v_gene: TRBV2
j_gene: TRBJ1-1
CDR3nt: TGTGCCAGCAGTGAGCCAGGGGTGAACACTGAAGCTTTCTTT
CDR3aa: CASSEPGVNTEAFF

d_gene: .
abundance: few
v_gene: TRBV20-1
j_gene: TRBJ1-5
CDR3nt: TGCAGTGCTAGAGTGCCAAATCAGCCCCAGCATTTT
CDR3aa: CSARVPNQPQHF

d_gene: TRBD2
abundance: .
v_gene: TRBV7-8
j_gene: TRBJ2-7
CDR3nt: TGTGCCAGCAGCTCGCTAGCGGGAGCAAACGAGCAGTACTTC
CDR3aa: CASSSLAGANEQYF

d_gene: .
abundance: .
v_gene: TRBV28
j_gene: TRBJ1-6
CDR3nt: TGTGCCAGCAGTTTATTAGCCAGGCCCGCTTATAATTCACCCCTCCACTTT
CDR3aa: CASSLLARPAYNSPLHF

d_gene: TRBD2
abundance: few
v_gene: TRBV28
j_gene: TRBJ2-3
CDR3nt: TGTGCCAGCAGGCCGGGACTAGCACTTGTTGCGCAGTATTTT
CDR3aa: CASRPGLALVAQYF

d_gene: TRBD1
abundance: many
v_gene: TRBV28
j_gene: TRBJ1-5
CDR3nt: TGTGCCAGCAGTGTCCCCACAGGGGAGGCTCAGCCCCAGCATTTT
CDR3aa: CASSVPTGEAQPQHF

d_gene: .
abundance: many
v_gene: TRBV5-1
j_gene: TRBJ1-6
CDR3nt: TGCGCCAGCAGCTTGGGTGATCAGGGGACTTCACCCCTCCACTTT
CDR3aa: CASSLGDQGTSPLHF

d_gene: .
abundance: few
v_gene: TRBV3-1
j_gene: TRBJ2-7
CDR3nt: TGTGCCCGCAGCCATCGGGGCCTTTACGAGCAGTACTTC
CDR3aa: CARSHRGLYEQYF

d_gene: .
abundance: .
v_gene: TRBV13
j_gene: TRBJ1-3
CDR3nt: TGTGCCAGCAGCTCAGAACAGAGAAGCTCTGGAAACACCATATATTTT
CDR3aa: CASSSEQRSSGNTIYF